The 25 T cell receptor beta chains below come from one sample, sequenced in a study of vaccination and CD4 T cells after COVID-19. The treatment here: approximately 9-day PBMC culture with coronavirus spike peptide pools or control peptides (ViraFEST assay). Their antigen targets remain unknown. An Oncomine TCR Beta short-read assay was used to sequence the DNA from cultured CD4+ T cells. TCRdb fed the PCR reads into MiXCR, producing one record per CDR3 protein. This repertoire shows about 11,000 distinct CDR3 sequences, 69% found once; its top ten account for about 9.3%. The sample comprised CD4+ T cells from blood, cultured in vitro. The origin of the receptors is a human donor who had recovered from COVID-19.

The chain links TRBV6-2 or TRBV6-3 to TRBJ2-3, with TRBD2 identical over 9 bases. Germline CDR1 is MNHEY and CDR2 is SVGEGT. The trim removed 6 bases at V and 3 bases at J, leaving 19 bases unmatched. This CDR3 spans 19 amino acids. CDR3 region: CASSPNPLRGGAGTDTQYF. The DNA for the CDR3 is TGTGCCAGCAGCCCAAACCCCCTCCGCGGGGGGGCGGGGACAGATACGCAGTATTTT.

This chain links TRBV6-5 with TRBJ2-4; a weak D match, TRBD1 (8 bases). With 6 bases removed from V and 0 bases from J, the gap between germline ends came to 18 bases. This CDR3 has 17 residues. Germline lookup yields CDR1 MNHEY and CDR2 SVGAGI. The CDR3 loop reads CASRYRGGNIAKNIQYF. CDR3 coding DNA: TGTGCCAGCAGGTACAGGGGGGGGAATATAGCCAAAAACATTCAGTACTTC.

This clonotype has a handful of counts. The chain recombines TRBV7-2 with TRBJ2-1; D tentatively fits TRBD1 or TRBD2 (5 bases each). CDR1 is SGHTA, CDR2 FQGNSA, per germline. V was shortened by 4 bases and J by 9 bases, with 10 bases between the two germline ends. CDR3 length equals 12 residues. This CDR3 is CASSYSRGEQFF. The CDR3 coding sequence is TGTGCCAGCAGCTATTCGAGGGGTGAGCAGTTCTTC.

The chain employs TRBV10-3 and TRBJ2-2; 7 bases align to TRBD2. Germline V gene sequence: CDR1 ENHRY, CDR2 SYGVKD. This CDR3 comprises 16 residues. J lost 0 bases, V lost 6 bases, and 7 bases had no gene match. The CDR3 coding sequence is TGTGCCATCAGAATCGGTGGGGGGGCGAACACCGGGGAGCTGTTTTTT. Translation gives CAIRIGGGANTGELFF.

The chain couples TRBV2 to TRBJ1-1; possible D gene TRBD1, 6 bases. Trimming took off 6 bases at V and 3 bases at J, with 20 bases between the two ends. The CDR3 is made up of 16 amino acids. Germline CDR1 SNHLY, CDR2 FYNNEI. CDR3 coding DNA: TGTGCCAGCAGCGACTCGACCGGGACATGGGACACTGAAGCTTTCTTT. As protein: CASSDSTGTWDTEAFF.

The rearrangement joins TRBV24-1 to TRBJ2-4; no clear D. The V end lost 4 bases, the J end lost 9 bases, and 12 bases lay between the germline ends. Germline assignment: CDR1 KGHDR and CDR2 SFDVKD. The CDR3 is made up of 13 amino acids. This CDR3 is CATSEDKRSIQYF. In DNA form, the CDR3 reads TGTGCCACCAGTGAGGATAAAAGAAGCATTCAGTACTTC.

The CDR3: CASRDFGATEAFF. CDR3 in DNA: TGTGCCAGCAGAGACTTCGGGGCCACTGAAGCTTTCTTT. This chain uses TRBV6-1 with TRBJ1-1; possible D gene TRBD1, 5 bases. V was cut by 6 bases and J by 4 bases, with 12 bases left in between. The CDR3 contains 13 residues. Germline values: CDR1 MNHNS, CDR2 SASEGT.

V and J are TRBV5-1 and TRBJ1-5, with a weak D call TRBD1 (5 bases). This CDR3 has 15 amino acids. Trimming cost V 3 bases and J 3 bases, with 13 bases left between them. The germline gives CDR1 SGHRS, CDR2 YFSETQ. The CDR3 protein is CASSWGGETNQPQHF. In DNA form, the CDR3 reads TGCGCCAGCAGCTGGGGAGGGGAAACCAATCAGCCCCAGCATTTT.

The chain has TRBV11-2 and TRBJ1-6; D may be TRBD1 (5 bases). V lost 1 base and J lost 8, with 15 bases in between. The CDR3 consists of 16 residues. The germline V gene has CDR1 SGHAT and CDR2 FQNNGV. CDR3 DNA: TGTGCCAGCAGCTTAGTAAGGGGTTTGACGGATTCACCCCTCCACTTT. Protein sequence: CASSLVRGLTDSPLHF.

This rearrangement joins TRBV20-1 to TRBJ2-7; D possibly corresponds to TRBD1 (6 bases). Germline V gene data show CDR1 as DFQATT and CDR2 as SNEGSKA (reference sequence). Trimming removed 5 bases at V and 7 bases at J, with 24 bases between. There are 15 residues in the CDR3. This chain's CDR3 is CSALPAGTSRMEQYF. Here the CDR3 DNA reads TGCAGTGCTCTACCTGCCGGGACATCTCGCATGGAGCAGTACTTC.

The J gene is TRBJ2-7, the V gene TRBV6-5; D is ambiguous. The germline CDR1 and CDR2 sequences are MNHEY and SVGAGI. V was pared by 4 bases and J by 1 base, with 11 bases between. The CDR3 consists of 14 residues. In DNA, the CDR3 is TGTGCCAGCAGTTCTAGGTCTGGATCCTACGAGCAGTACTTC. Translation gives CASSSRSGSYEQYF.

This chain joins TRBV7-7 and TRBJ2-5; either TRBD1 or TRBD2 may fit D (5 bases each). The V end was cut by 1 base, the J end by 2 bases, with 11 bases between. Germline V lookup: CDR1 SSHAT, CDR2 FNYEAQ (reference sequence). The CDR3 spans 15 residues. The CDR3 is CASSLGGTNQETQYF. The CDR3 nucleotides read TGTGCCAGCAGCTTAGGGGGGACCAATCAAGAGACCCAGTACTTC.

The chain couples TRBV11-2 to TRBJ1-2, with no clear D. V lost 1 base, J lost 0 bases, and 9 bases lay in between. The CDR3 is 15 residues long. Germline-derived CDR1 and CDR2 are SGHAT and FQNNGV. This CDR3 reads CASSLVTVTNYGYTF. The CDR3 bases are TGTGCCAGCAGCTTAGTTACGGTGACTAACTATGGCTACACCTTC.

The chain uses TRBV2 and TRBJ2-3, with D perhaps TRBD2 (5 bases). Trimming pared 5 bases from V and 1 base from J, leaving 16 bases between. CDR1 SNHLY and CDR2 FYNNEI come from the germline V gene. The CDR3 has 16 residues. CDR3 loop: CASSYRTPGRTDTQYF. For the CDR3, the DNA is TGTGCCAGCAGTTACCGGACTCCAGGACGCACAGATACGCAGTATTTT.

The chain has TRBV6-1 and TRBJ2-2; 9 positions agree with TRBD2. The CDR3 loop spans 17 amino acids. The germline CDR1 and CDR2 sequences are MNHNS and SASEGT. The V segment lost 6 bases and the J segment 5 bases; nucleotides outside the gene matches: 13. The CDR3 nucleotides are TGTGCCAGCAGCGAATCCGGGCTAGCGGGAAGGACCGGGGAGCTGTTTTTT. It translates to CASSESGLAGRTGELFF.

The rearrangement links TRBV28 to TRBJ2-5; no clear D gene. CDR3 length equals 11 residues. Trimming pared 6 bases from V and 8 bases from J, leaving 10 bases between. From germline, CDR1 is MDHEN and CDR2 SYDVKM. Here the CDR3 DNA reads TGTGCCAGCAGCCACCTCGGTACCCAGTACTTC. Amino acids: CASSHLGTQYF.

V usage is TRBV5-1 and J usage is TRBJ1-4, with D tentatively TRBD1 (5 bases). The V end was cut by 4 bases, the J end by 4 bases, with 14 bases between. This CDR3 spans 15 amino acids. Germline CDR1 and CDR2: SGHRS and YFSETQ. The CDR3 reads CASSLLGTLNEKLFF. CDR3 DNA sequence: TGCGCCAGCAGCCTTCTAGGGACGCTTAATGAAAAACTGTTTTTT.

The genes are TRBV27 and TRBJ2-2, with D tentatively TRBD1 (6 bases). V shed 0 bases and J shed 1 base, with 9 bases lying between them. Per germline, CDR1 MNHEY and CDR2 SMNVEV (reference sequence). The CDR3 consists of 16 residues. CDR3 region: CASSLSGRGNTGELFF. DNA for the CDR3: TGTGCCAGCAGTTTATCGGGCAGGGGGAACACCGGGGAGCTGTTTTTT.

The rearrangement uses TRBV29-1 and TRBJ1-2, with 7 positions matching TRBD1. The trim removed 6 bases at V and 2 bases at J, leaving 6 bases unmatched. CDR1 is SQVTM, CDR2 ANQGSEA, per germline. This CDR3 has 13 residues. The CDR3 loop is CSVQDRSNYGYTF. CDR3 DNA sequence: TGCAGCGTCCAGGACAGGTCCAACTATGGCTACACCTTC.

V gene TRBV7-2 combines with J gene TRBJ2-5; D is unresolved. V lost 1 base, J lost 9 bases, and 9 bases lay in between. CDR1 is SGHTA and CDR2 is FQGNSA in the germline V gene. This CDR3 is built from 12 residues. The CDR3 DNA reads TGTGCCAGCAGCTTAGAGGCTCCGGCCCAGTACTTC. This codes for CASSLEAPAQYF.

The V call is TRBV27, the J call TRBJ2-4, with 8 bases lining up with TRBD1. The trim removed 4 bases at V and 1 base at J, leaving 12 bases unmatched. The CDR3 is 18 amino acids. From germline, CDR1 is MNHEY and CDR2 SMNVEV (reference sequence). The CDR3 DNA sequence: TGTGCCAGCAGTTCAAAGACCCAGGGGGCTCTCGCCAAAAACATTCAGTACTTC. Its protein is CASSSKTQGALAKNIQYF.

The chain is built from TRBV20-1 and TRBJ1-5; D not resolved. V shed 3 bases and J shed 3 bases, with 6 bases lying between them. This CDR3 is 12 amino acids long. Germline V gene lookup returns CDR1 DFQATT and CDR2 SNEGSKA (reference sequence). The CDR3 is CSASQDNQPQHF. CDR3 bases: TGCAGTGCTAGTCAGGACAATCAGCCCCAGCATTTT.

The chain has TRBV11-2 and TRBJ2-3; 7 bases map to TRBD1. Germline-derived CDR1 and CDR2 are SGHAT and FQNNGV. The V segment lost 2 bases and the J segment 3 bases; nucleotides outside the gene matches: 5. The length of the CDR3 is 15 residues. In nucleotides, the CDR3 is TGTGCCAGCAGCTTACCCCCGACAGGGACAGATACGCAGTATTTT. This encodes CASSLPPTGTDTQYF. The full variable domain, its missing parts supplied by reference TRBV11-2 and TRBJ2-3, is EAGVAQSPRYKIIEKRQSVAFWCNPISGHATLYWYQQILGQGPKLLIQFQNNGVVDDSQLPKDRFSAERLKGVDSTLKIQPAKLEDSAVYLCASSLPPTGTDTQYFGPGTRLTVL.

The chain carries TRBV29-1 and TRBJ1-5, with no clear D. The CDR3 consists of 12 residues. V lost 7 bases to trimming and J lost 2 bases, with 9 bases between them. Germline CDR1 and CDR2: SQVTM and ANQGSEA. Written as DNA, the CDR3 is TGCAGCGCCCGAGAGGGCAATCAGCCCCAGCATTTT. It specifies CSAREGNQPQHF.

The chain employs TRBV15 and TRBJ1-5; D perhaps matches TRBD1 (6 bases). This CDR3 is 13 amino acids long. V was pared by 5 bases and J by 9 bases, with 14 bases between. Per the germline V gene, CDR1 is LNHNV and CDR2 is YYDKDF (reference sequence). This CDR3 is CATSPGGGRPQHF. DNA for the CDR3: TGTGCCACCAGCCCCGGGGGGGGCAGGCCCCAGCATTTT.